The clone carrying this T cell receptor beta chain came up once. Its antigen is not identified. V dropped 4 bases and J dropped 7 bases, with 7 bases sitting between them. The CDR3 is 11 amino acids. Germline V gene lookup returns CDR1 SGHTA and CDR2 FQGNSA. Healthy controls were blood donor buffy coats. Method: immunoSEQ multiplex PCR; TCRdb's copy keeps in-frame clones and lacks some. The sample has 15,000 to 20,000 clones, roughly 84% seen once. This entry belongs to a study of STAT5B mutations in CD4+ large granular lymphocyte leukemia. General study points: Less than 30% of private leukemic clonotypes occurred rarely in other patients' non-leukemic repertoires. 8/27 top patient clones versus 2/35 control clones were TRBV06-family.

Sequencing was done on a sample of CD4+ T cells from blood buffy coats. This sequence originates from a human donor in good health. The chain employs TRBV7-2 and TRBJ1-1; no firm D call. CDR3 residues: CASSSGVEAFF. In DNA, the CDR3 is TGTGCCAGCAGCTCCGGGGTTGAAGCTTTCTTT.